Given below is one T cell receptor beta chain in context. This specimen belongs to a study of blood T cell repertoires in COVID-19. Overall study context: The cDNA or gDNA used as material had been derived from T cells, B-cell-depleted T cells, or PBMCs.

Cohort allocation depended upon clinical history that participants reported. Per the study methods: Using reference gene primer amplification, nucleated cell counts were estimated. The repertoire was sequenced with immunoSEQ multiplex PCR; TCRdb's copy has only in-frame clones and lacks some. V and J calls and clone size are given by that table; D and trimming were obtained from the DNA. The sample holds roughly 300,000 clones, 65% to 90% seen once. Source material: PBMCs or T cells enriched from blood (not recorded which). The source is a woman aged 40 to 50 with acute COVID-19.

CDR3 sequence reads: CASSRSTGTYGYTF. CDR3 bases: TGTGCCAGCAGTCGGTCGACAGGGACCTATGGCTACACCTTC. This chain connects TRBV3-1 (or the pseudogene TRBV3-2) to TRBJ1-2; TRBD1 matches at 7 bases. CDR1 is LGHDT, CDR2 YNNKEL, per germline (reference sequence). The V segment lost 6 bases and the J segment 4 bases; nucleotides outside the gene matches: 8. The CDR3 is 14 residues long.